This T cell receptor (beta chain) was identified during a study of vaccination and CD4 T cells after COVID-19. The CDR3 contains 13 residues. The V end was cut by 0 bases, the J end by 5 bases, with 9 bases between. Germline CDR1 and CDR2: SGHDT and YYEEEE. Time point of the sample: late sampling 161 to 241 days after vaccination in a few convalescent patients. Treatment of the sample: approximately 9-day PBMC culture with coronavirus spike peptide pools or control peptides (ViraFEST assay). Remarks on this clonotype: Its antigen remains unknown.

With the Oncomine TCR Beta short-read assay, DNA from cultured CD4+ T cells was sequenced. From the PCR reads, TCRdb called clonotypes with MiXCR, one entry per CDR3 protein. This table holds about 30,000 distinct CDR3 sequences, 36% found once. V usage is TRBV5-6 and J usage is TRBJ2-7; a possible D gene is TRBD1 (6 bases). This receptor was identified in a human donor who had recovered from COVID-19. The source material was CD4+ T cells from blood, cultured in vitro, sampled about 7 months after SARS-CoV-2 vaccination. CDR3 sequence reads: CASSLGGLHEQYF. The DNA of the CDR3 is TGTGCCAGCAGCTTGGGGGGGCTCCACGAGCAGTACTTC.